A single sample gave rise to the 27 T cell receptor beta chains below, sequenced in a study of cytomegalovirus exposure and HLA in healthy donors. The primer mix had 60 Vbeta and 13 Jbeta primers. Assay used: immunoSEQ multiplex PCR; TCRdb lists only in-frame clones, some missing. This repertoire shows about 170,000 clones, 73% found once; its top ten account for under 7%. Source material: PBMCs. These receptors were collected from a woman aged 18 to 35 in good health and CMV-seropositive.

The V call is TRBV18, the J call TRBJ2-3, with D perhaps TRBD1 (6 bases). Trimming pared 5 bases from V and 4 bases from J, leaving 7 bases between. Germline loops: CDR1 KGHSH, CDR2 LQKENI. The CDR3 runs to 12 residues. The CDR3 coding sequence is TGTGCCAGCTCAGGGGGCGCAGATACGCAGTATTTT. It specifies CASSGGADTQYF.

This clone was found a few times. The chain links TRBV5-1 to TRBJ1-2; 10 positions match TRBD1. The CDR3 has 16 residues. Unmatched junction bases numbered 8, after V lost 0 bases and J lost 6 bases. Germline loops: CDR1 SGHRS, CDR2 YFSETQ. CDR3 bases: TGCGCCAGCAGCTTGGGACAGGGGGCGAACCCGGATGGCTACACCTTC. Translated: CASSLGQGANPDGYTF.

V gene TRBV9 combines with J gene TRBJ2-7, with a tentative D call TRBD1 (5 bases). In germline, CDR1 is SGDLS, CDR2 YYNGEE. Deletions cut 3 bases from V and 3 bases from J, with 10 bases between. The CDR3 length is 13 residues. The CDR3 here is CASSGETDYEQYF. The CDR3 DNA follows: TGTGCCAGCAGCGGCGAGACAGACTACGAGCAGTACTTC.

In this sample, this clone turned up a few times. The chain recombines TRBV30 with TRBJ1-5; no clear D. This CDR3 has 14 amino acids. Germline CDR1 reads GTSNPN; CDR2 reads SVGIG (reference sequence). Trimming shortened V by 0 bases and J by 2 bases, and 8 bases separated the two germline ends. Here the CDR3 reads CAWSVKGGNQPQHF. The CDR3 region has the DNA TGTGCCTGGAGTGTAAAGGGAGGCAATCAGCCCCAGCATTTT.

The rearrangement joins TRBV5-4 to TRBJ1-1; the match to TRBD1 covers 9 bases. CDR3 length: 14 amino acids. Germline V gene data show CDR1 as SGHNT and CDR2 as YYREEE (reference sequence). V shed 1 base, J shed 7 bases, and the junction held 5 bases outside the gene matches. CDR3 nucleotide sequence: TGTGCCAGCAGCTTGCCGGGGGGACAGGGTGAAGCTTTCTTT. This translates into CASSLPGGQGEAFF.

This rearrangement joins TRBV7-9 to TRBJ1-4; D unclear. The CDR3 has 11 residues. Germline CDR1 and CDR2: SEHNR and FQNEAQ (reference sequence). Trimming stripped 6 bases from V and 4 bases from J, with 3 bases between. CDR3 DNA sequence: TGTGCCAGCAGTAATAATGAAAAACTGTTTTTT. It yields the protein CASSNNEKLFF.

This chain links TRBV30 with TRBJ1-1; D remains unclear. CDR1 GTSNPN and CDR2 SVGIG come from the germline V gene (reference sequence). The V and J ends lost 3 bases and 6 bases respectively, with 8 bases between them. The CDR3 extends over 11 amino acids. The CDR3 sequence is CAWSPPSEAFF. The CDR3 bases are TGTGCCTGGAGCCCCCCCTCTGAAGCTTTCTTT. Complete variable domain (other parts from reference TRBV30 and TRBJ1-1): SQTIHQWPATLVQPVGSPLSLECTVEGTSNPNLYWYRQAAGRGLQLLFYSVGIGQISSEVPQNLSASRPQDRQFILSSKKLLLSDSGFYLCAWSPPSEAFFGQGTRLTVV.

The chain couples TRBV7-9 to TRBJ2-1; a weak D match, TRBD1 (5 bases). CDR1 is SEHNR, CDR2 FQNEAQ, per germline (reference sequence). This CDR3 has 15 amino acids. The germline V and J ends were trimmed by 1 base and 0 bases, with 7 bases remaining between them. This chain's CDR3 is CASSLGQYSYNEQFF. CDR3 bases: TGTGCCAGCAGCTTAGGACAGTACTCCTACAATGAGCAGTTCTTC.

The genes are TRBV13 and TRBJ2-7, with 9 bases identical to TRBD1. J gave up 1 base and V 5 bases, and 6 bases lay outside the gene matches. Germline CDR1 is PRHDT and CDR2 is FYEKMQ (reference sequence). The CDR3 is made up of 15 amino acids. This chain's CDR3 is CASSPGTGRSYEQYF. As DNA, the CDR3 is TGTGCCAGCAGCCCTGGGACAGGGCGGTCCTACGAGCAGTACTTC.

V gene TRBV4-1 combines with J gene TRBJ1-2, with D maybe TRBD1 (5 bases). Germline CDR1 reads MGHRA; CDR2 reads YSYEKL. The CDR3 has 15 amino acids. Trimming pared 1 base from V and 7 bases from J, leaving 16 bases between. The CDR3 coding sequence is TGCGCCAGCAGCCAAGTCTACGGGGGTTTAGGTGGCTACACCTTC. This codes for CASSQVYGGLGGYTF.

This sequence joins TRBV28 and TRBJ1-4; D may be TRBD1 (6 bases). CDR1 and CDR2 (germline): MDHEN, SYDVKM. V shed 3 bases and J shed 5 bases, with 10 bases lying between them. The CDR3 totals 14 residues. For the CDR3, the DNA is TGTGCCAGCAGTTTCCCCACAGGGAATGAAAAACTGTTTTTT. Translated: CASSFPTGNEKLFF. Full variable domain (missing parts from reference TRBV28 and TRBJ1-4): DVKVTQSSRYLVKRTGEKVFLECVQDMDHENMFWYRQDPGLGLRLIYFSYDVKMKEKGDIPEGYSVSREKKERFSLILESASTNQTSMYLCASSFPTGNEKLFFGSGTQLSVL.

This chain uses TRBV4-1 with TRBJ1-6; D is ambiguous. V lost 2 bases and J 3 bases, leaving 8 bases between the germline ends. Germline assignment: CDR1 MGHRA and CDR2 YSYEKL. This CDR3 region has 15 residues. The chain's CDR3 is CASSQPRDYNSPLHF. The CDR3 DNA follows: TGCGCCAGCAGCCAACCCCGGGACTATAATTCACCCCTCCACTTT.

A remark on this clone: Possible read error: a much larger clone is one base away. This CDR3 is CASSRDGGSGANVLTF. Written as DNA, the CDR3 is TGTGCCAGCAGCCGAGACGGGGGCTCTGGGGCCAACGTCCTGACTTTC. This chain uses TRBV5-4 with TRBJ2-6; a weak D match, TRBD2 (6 bases). This CDR3 region has 16 residues. Germline CDR1 SGHNT, CDR2 YYREEE (reference sequence). V was clipped by 4 bases and J by 0 bases, with 11 bases between them.

This clone showed up just once. The chain uses TRBV11-2 and TRBJ2-2; D remains unclear. This CDR3 has 14 residues. The V gene lost 5 bases and the J gene lost 8 bases, with 15 bases spanning the gap. Germline values: CDR1 SGHAT, CDR2 FQNNGV. CDR3 residues: CASSPLLRPGELFF. The CDR3 DNA is TGTGCCAGCAGCCCGCTGCTGCGGCCGGGGGAGCTGTTTTTT.

The genes are TRBV4-3 and TRBJ1-2; D perhaps matches TRBD1 (6 bases). The CDR3 is 14 amino acids. Trimming pared 2 bases from V and 6 bases from J, leaving 13 bases between. CDR1 is LGHNA, CDR2 YSLEER, per germline. CDR3 sequence: CASSQRDTGDGYTF. The CDR3, as DNA: TGCGCCAGCAGCCAACGGGACACTGGGGATGGCTACACCTTC.

J is TRBJ1-2 and V is TRBV7-8; D is uncertain. This CDR3 has 12 amino acids. V lost 6 bases and J 8 bases, leaving 13 bases between the germline ends. The germline gives CDR1 SGHVS, CDR2 FQNEAQ. The CDR3: CASRGAGMGYTF. DNA for the CDR3: TGTGCCAGCAGGGGCGCCGGTATGGGCTACACCTTC.

The rearrangement joins TRBV7-9 to TRBJ2-1; 10 nucleotides line up with TRBD2. The length of the CDR3 is 16 residues. Germline V gene data show CDR1 as SEHNR and CDR2 as FQNEAQ (reference sequence). V lost 5 bases, J lost 8 bases, and 12 bases stayed unmatched. The CDR3 DNA reads as TGTGCCAGCAGCACGCGATCTAGCGGGGGAGGGGATGAGCAGTTCTTC. Protein sequence: CASSTRSSGGGDEQFF.

The chain is built from TRBV7-2 and TRBJ2-7, with D hard to call. V shed 2 bases and J shed 5 bases, with 4 bases lying between them. Germline CDR1 and CDR2: SGHTA and FQGNSA. The CDR3 sequence is 11 residues long. The DNA for the CDR3 is TGTGCCAGCAGCTTACGGGACGAGCAGTACTTC. Translation: CASSLRDEQYF.

The V call is TRBV29-1, the J call TRBJ2-6; TRBD1 is a possible D gene (5 bases). Germline V gene lookup returns CDR1 SQVTM and CDR2 ANQGSEA. CDR3 length equals 17 residues. V lost 4 bases to trimming and J lost 4 bases, with 20 bases between them. The CDR3 coding sequence is TGCAGCGTTGCGAATTGGGTAGTGGGGCTCGGGGCCAACGTCCTGACTTTC. This encodes CSVANWVVGLGANVLTF. Drawing the rest from reference TRBV29-1 and TRBJ2-6, the complete variable domain is SAVISQKPSRDICQRGTSLTIQCQVDSQVTMMFWYRQQPGQSLTLIATANQGSEATYESGFVIDKFPISRPNLTFSTLTVSNMSPEDSSIYLCSVANWVVGLGANVLTFGAGSRLTVL.

V usage is TRBV5-6 and J usage is TRBJ2-5; TRBD1 might be the D (6 bases). The end of the DNA fits TRBJ2-7 better, so the J call may be wrong. Germline assignment: CDR1 SGHDT and CDR2 YYEEEE. The CDR3 length is 13 residues. This chain's CDR3 is CASSPAGVYEQYF. The CDR3 bases are TGTGCCAGCAGCCCGGCAGGGGTTTACGAGCAGTACTTC.

The genes are TRBV6-5 and TRBJ2-7; TRBD1 aligns across 11 bases. Germline V lookup: CDR1 MNHEY, CDR2 SVGAGI. V was clipped by 5 bases and J by 3 bases; unmatched bases: 6. The length of the CDR3 is 15 residues. CDR3 loop: CASSQPGTGGYEQYF. The DNA of the CDR3 is TGTGCCAGCAGTCAACCCGGGACAGGGGGCTACGAGCAGTACTTC.

The chain recombines TRBV7-6 with TRBJ1-1; 10 positions match TRBD1. J was trimmed by 4 bases and V by 1 base; bases with no gene match: 6. Germline V gene lookup returns CDR1 SGHVS and CDR2 FNYEAQ. CDR3 length equals 16 residues. The DNA of the CDR3 is TGTGCCAGCAGCTTAGGCTCTCGGACAGGGGGCACTGAAGCTTTCTTT. Its translation is CASSLGSRTGGTEAFF.

The J gene is TRBJ1-5, the V gene TRBV5-3; TRBD1 matches 7 bases. TRBV5-3 counts as an open reading frame of uncertain function. This CDR3 contains 22 residues. V gave up 5 bases and J gave up 0 bases; unmatched junction bases: 26. The DNA of the CDR3 is TGTGCCAGAAGTAGAACGCCGATGGGACAGCGTCCTCGGGATTATAGCAATCAGCCCCAGCATTTT. It encodes CARSRTPMGQRPRDYSNQPQHF.

Remarks on this clone: An end of the junction does not agree with germline; a read error may underlie this. The sample holds other DNA sequences that translate to the same CDR3. J is TRBJ2-1 and V is TRBV5-1, with 10 bases matching TRBD2. CDR1 SGHRS and CDR2 YFSETQ come from the germline V gene. The CDR3 consists of 16 residues. CDR3 sequence: CASSLADSGGYNEQFF. CDR3 DNA: TGCGCCAGCAGTTTGGCAGATAGCGGGGGGTACAATGAGCAGTTCTTC.

J is TRBJ1-5 and V is TRBV6-1, with a weak D call TRBD1 (6 bases). Germline V gives CDR1 MNHNS, CDR2 SASEGT. CDR3 length: 18 amino acids. Trimming took 4 bases from V and 3 from J, leaving 22 bases between them. The CDR3 reads CASSGTDSSTLHNQPQHF. As DNA, the CDR3 is TGTGCCAGCAGTGGCACGGACAGCTCAACACTTCACAATCAGCCCCAGCATTTT.

The chain is built from TRBV25-1 and TRBJ2-1, with TRBD1 matching 9 bases. V lost 4 bases to trimming and J lost 4 bases; unmatched junction nucleotides: 5. This CDR3 has 15 residues. Germline CDR1 and CDR2: MGHDK and SYGVNS. CDR3 DNA sequence: TGTGCCAGCAGTGTTCCCGGGACAGGGTACAATGAGCAGTTCTTC. Its protein product is CASSVPGTGYNEQFF.

This clone was observed once. The V gene is TRBV4-1, the J gene TRBJ2-7; 7 nucleotides agree with TRBD2. Germline CDR1 is MGHRA and CDR2 is YSYEKL. CDR3 length: 15 residues. V trimming: 0 bases; J trimming: 2 bases; junction bases outside the gene matches: 4. CDR3: CASSQDLAGAYEQYF. CDR3 DNA sequence: TGCGCCAGCAGCCAAGATCTGGCGGGGGCCTACGAGCAGTACTTC.